These T cell receptor beta chains were read from a single sample in a study of shared clonotypes between healthy human individuals. Only in-frame clones appear in the TCRdb table, and some are missing; sequencing was by immunoSEQ multiplex PCR. The data contain 1,500,000 or so clones, around 98.5% of them singletons. The sample was naive CD4+ T cells sorted from blood. Receptor source: a young man in good health. Each CDR3 is given with its conserved first and last residue. Each record gives: D gene, V gene, J gene, clone size, CDR3 DNA, CDR3 protein. The D gene is left open where the match is weak. Part of the rows lack a size; the others show once, few, many or a class for expanded clones.

>-|TRBV4-3|TRBJ1-2|-
TGCGCCAGCAGCCAAGACCGGGACCCAATAGCTAACTATGGCTACACCTTC
CASSQDRDPIANYGYTF
>-|TRBV4-3|TRBJ1-3|-
TGCGCCAGCAGCCGCGTACAGGGCTCTGGAAACACCATATATTTT
CASSRVQGSGNTIYF
>-|TRBV5-1|TRBJ2-1|-
TGCGCCAGCAGCTTACAGGGTTATGAGCAGTTCTTC
CASSLQGYEQFF
>-|TRBV9|TRBJ2-5|-
TGTGCCAGCAGCCCCCTGGTGGGGGGAGGATTGGAGACCCAGTACTTC
CASSPLVGGGLETQYF
>TRBD1|TRBV19|TRBJ1-1|-
TGTGCCAGTAGTAGACAGGGAGCGAACACTGAAGCTTTCTTT
CASSRQGANTEAFF
>-|TRBV14|TRBJ2-3|-
TGTGCCAGCAGCTTAAAGGATCCAGGGAGACCTAGCACAGATACGCAGTATTTT
CASSLKDPGRPSTDTQYF
>TRBD2|TRBV5-1|TRBJ2-7|-
TGCGCCAGCAAATTGGGACTAGCGACCTACGAGCAGTACTTC
CASKLGLATYEQYF
>-|TRBV10-3|TRBJ2-1|-
TGTGCCATCAGTGAAGGTCGAGATAGGGCAGGCAATGAGCAGTTCTTC
CAISEGRDRAGNEQFF
>-|TRBV4-3|TRBJ1-2|-
TGCGCCAGCAGCCAAGTCAAGAACAGTTTCTATTTCTATGGCTACACCTTC
CASSQVKNSFYFYGYTF
>-|TRBV28|TRBJ1-4|once
TGTGCCACCCGGGACATTCCTGAAAAACTGTTTTTT
CATRDIPEKLFF
>-|TRBV18|TRBJ2-1|-
TGTGCCAGCTCACCAAGGGGAATCAATGAGCAGTTCTTC
CASSPRGINEQFF
>-|TRBV11-3|TRBJ2-5|-
TGTGCCAGCAGCTTACAGGGAGGAGAGACCCAGTACTTC
CASSLQGGETQYF
>TRBD2|TRBV5-8|TRBJ2-1|-
TGTGCCAGCAGCTTGGCCGGCTCTAGCGGGAGATTAACCCACAATGAGCAGTTCTTC
CASSLAGSSGRLTHNEQFF
>-|TRBV29-1|TRBJ2-7|-
TGCAGCGTTGAATTAACAGGGAGTAGGTCGACCTACGAGCAGTACTTC
CSVELTGSRSTYEQYF
>TRBD1|TRBV5-1|TRBJ2-5|-
TGCGCCAGCAGCTGGGGGACAGGGCGAGAGACCCAGTACTTC
CASSWGTGRETQYF
>-|TRBV6-5|TRBJ2-1|-
TGTGCCAGCAGTGTCGACTATCCCTCCTACAATGAGCAGTTCTTC
CASSVDYPSYNEQFF
>TRBD1|TRBV2|TRBJ1-1|-
TGTGCCAGCAGTGAATGGACAGGCGGGGCCAACACTGAAGCTTTCTTT
CASSEWTGGANTEAFF
>-|TRBV30|TRBJ1-2|-
TGTGCCTGGAGTGTACGGGGGGCGGCAGTCTATGGCTACACCTTC
CAWSVRGAAVYGYTF
>-|TRBV6-6|TRBJ2-2|-
TGTGCCAGCAGTTACCCGGGGAATGTGGCCACCGGGGAGCTGTTTTTT
CASSYPGNVATGELFF
>-|TRBV19|TRBJ1-5|-
TGTGCCAGTAGTATAGGCCGGACTTGGGATCAGCCCCAGCATTTT
CASSIGRTWDQPQHF
>TRBD2|TRBV5-1|TRBJ2-7|-
TGCGCCAGCAGCCTGCTTCCGTCTACTAGCGGGAGTAGTTACGAGCAGTACTTC
CASSLLPSTSGSSYEQYF
>TRBD1|TRBV7-2|TRBJ1-5|once
TGTGCCAGCAGCGTCGGGACAGGGGCAGGGAATCAGCCCCAGCATTTT
CASSVGTGAGNQPQHF
>TRBD1|TRBV25-1|TRBJ2-7|-
TGTGCCAGCAGCATGGGACAGGGCTACGAGCAGTACTTC
CASSMGQGYEQYF
>TRBD1|TRBV5-6|TRBJ1-3|-
TGTGCCAGCAGCTTGGTGGGACAGGGGGCTGGAAACACCATATATTTT
CASSLVGQGAGNTIYF
>-|TRBV25-1|TRBJ2-5|-
TGTGCCAGCGTTGACAGAAAGTCTCAAGAGACCCAGTACTTC
CASVDRKSQETQYF
>-|TRBV2|TRBJ2-5|-
TGTGCCAGCAGTGATTCCCTAGCTTTGACCCAGTACTTC
CASSDSLALTQYF
>-|TRBV2|TRBJ2-3|-
TGTGCCAGCCTCGAGGGTAGGAGCACAGATACGCAGTATTTT
CASLEGRSTDTQYF
>-|TRBV14|TRBJ1-1|-
TGTGCCAGCAGCGAAGGAGGGGGGGGTAAAGCTTTCTTT
CASSEGGGGKAFF
>-|TRBV5-1|TRBJ2-2|-
TGCGCCAGCAGCTTTGTGCCCAGGGATAAGTACACCGGGGAGCTGTTTTTT
CASSFVPRDKYTGELFF
>TRBD2|TRBV2|TRBJ2-7|-
TGTGCCAGCACTCGCGGGGGAAGCCTCTACGAGCAGTACTTC
CASTRGGSLYEQYF
>-|TRBV5-1|TRBJ1-3|-
TGCGCCAGCAGCGCCTCCGGGGCCCTACGGCCTGGAAACACCATATATTTT
CASSASGALRPGNTIYF
>TRBD2|TRBV7-9|TRBJ2-3|-
TGTGCCAGCAGCCCCGGGACGGTTAGCGGGGCACGGGCCCCAGATACGCAGTATTTT
CASSPGTVSGARAPDTQYF
>TRBD1|TRBV4-3|TRBJ2-3|-
TGCGCCAGCAGCCAAGATCGGACAGGGATAACAGATACGCAGTATTTT
CASSQDRTGITDTQYF
>-|TRBV28|TRBJ2-7|-
TGTGCCAGCAGTTATTACCCCGGCAGGGCGATCTACGAGCAGTACTTC
CASSYYPGRAIYEQYF
>-|TRBV5-4|TRBJ1-2|-
TGTGCCAGCAGCGAGACCACACGACAGACGAGTCGACTATTTTTAGGCTACACCTTC
CASSETTRQTSRLFLGYTF
>-|TRBV4-3|TRBJ2-1|-
TGCGCCAGCAGCAGGACAGATACCTACAATGAGCAGTTCTTC
CASSRTDTYNEQFF
>-|TRBV5-5|TRBJ1-5|-
TGTGCCAGCAGCTTGGGGGGGCTCACTCAGCCCCAGCATTTT
CASSLGGLTQPQHF
>-|TRBV2|TRBJ2-2|-
TGTGCCAGCACCGGACCCCAAAAGGACAGATACACCGGGGAGCTGTTTTTT
CASTGPQKDRYTGELFF
>TRBD1|TRBV7-8|TRBJ1-1|-
TGTGCCAGCAGTCCGCAGGGGGCGCAGAATGTTAGGACTGAAGCTTTCTTT
CASSPQGAQNVRTEAFF
>-|TRBV27|TRBJ2-2|once
TGTGCCAGCAAACAAGCGAACACCGGGGAGCTGTTTTTT
CASKQANTGELFF
>TRBD2|TRBV7-9|TRBJ2-6|-
TGTGCCAGCAGCTTAGTTCGACTAGCGGGAAACTCTGGGGCCAACGTCCTGACTTTC
CASSLVRLAGNSGANVLTF
>-|TRBV4-2|TRBJ2-7|-
TGTGCCAGCAGCCAATTCCCCGAAGGACAAGCCTACGAGCAGTACTTC
CASSQFPEGQAYEQYF
>-|TRBV23-1|TRBJ2-7|-
TGCGCCAGCAGTCAATACTCAGGGGCCTCTTCCTCCTACGAGCAGTACTTC
CASSQYSGASSSYEQYF
>-|TRBV5-1|TRBJ1-5|-
TGCGCCAGCAGCTGTGGGACACAGGATCCTGGGCTGAATCAGCCCCAGCATTTT
CASSCGTQDPGLNQPQHF
>-|TRBV7-2|TRBJ1-5|-
TGTGCCAGCAGCTTAGGGGAGGGGTCGGGGGCCCAGCATTTT
CASSLGEGSGAQHF
>TRBD2|TRBV19|TRBJ2-3|-
TGTGCCAGTAGCACTAGCGGGAGAAGGGGCACAGATACGCAGTATTTT
CASSTSGRRGTDTQYF
>-|TRBV6-1|TRBJ2-7|-
TGTGCCAGCAGTATAAATTCGGGACTGACGTACTTC
CASSINSGLTYF
>-|TRBV30|TRBJ2-7|-
TGTGCCTGGACAGACATCGCCTACGAGCAGTACTTC
CAWTDIAYEQYF
>TRBD2|TRBV7-8|TRBJ2-3|-
TGTGCCAGCAGCTTAATAACTAGCGGGAGGGCCGGAAAAGATACGCAGTATTTT
CASSLITSGRAGKDTQYF
>-|TRBV7-6|TRBJ2-1|-
TGTGCCAGCAGCTTAGTTGAGGAGCAGTTCTTC
CASSLVEEQFF
>-|TRBV7-9|TRBJ2-1|-
TGTGCCAGCAGCTTATTGGAGTTCTCCTACAATGAGCAGTTCTTC
CASSLLEFSYNEQFF
>-|TRBV28|TRBJ1-5|once
TGTGCCAGCAGTTCAGCCCCGGACGGTCAGCCCCAGCATTTT
CASSSAPDGQPQHF
>TRBD1|TRBV10-3|TRBJ2-7|-
TGTGCCATGGGGACAGGGCCCCCTTCCGAGCAGTACTTC
CAMGTGPPSEQYF